The rows below give T cell receptor beta chains drawn from one sample of a study of blood T cell repertoires in COVID-19. Data came from immunoSEQ multiplex PCR; TCRdb stores just in-frame clones and leaves some out. The repertoire includes some 190,000 clones, about 88% of them detected once, and 6.2% sits in the top ten. The sample comprised peripheral blood. The source is a woman in her thirties or forties who had recovered from COVID-19. The CDR3 runs from the conserved cysteine through the conserved F or W. D genes are given only for firm matches. Some rows have no size entry. The others give once, few or many, or a class for an expanded clone.

D gene	clone size	V gene	J gene	CDR3 protein	CDR3 DNA
-	-	TRBV6-6	TRBJ1-4	CASSYVPANEKLFF	TGTGCCAGCAGTTACGTGCCGGCTAATGAAAAACTGTTTTTT
-	-	TRBV5-1	TRBJ2-5	CASSSSTQETQYF	TGCGCCAGCAGCTCAAGTACTCAAGAGACCCAGTACTTC
TRBD1	-	TRBV7-9	TRBJ1-2	CASSLVPGTVYGYTF	TGTGCCAGCAGCTTAGTTCCCGGGACAGTTTATGGCTACACCTTC
-	-	TRBV30	TRBJ1-1	CACNTKVGVEGLPEAFF	TGTGCCTGCAATACAAAGGTCGGGGTTGAGGGTCTACCTGAAGCTTTCTTT
TRBD1	-	TRBV7-2	TRBJ2-7	CASSLGTGVDEQYF	TGTGCCAGCAGCTTAGGGACAGGGGTCGACGAGCAGTACTTC
-	-	TRBV5-1	TRBJ2-7	CASSLASAGTRYEQYF	TGCGCCAGCAGCTTGGCTTCGGCAGGGACACGTTACGAGCAGTACTTC
-	few	TRBV15	TRBJ1-2	CATSRDKLAGANYGYTF	TGTGCCACCAGCAGAGATAAATTGGCAGGGGCCAACTATGGCTACACCTTC
-	-	TRBV28	TRBJ1-4	CASSLALLNEKLFF	TGTGCCAGCAGTTTAGCACTGCTTAATGAAAAACTGTTTTTT
-	-	TRBV7-2	TRBJ1-5	CASGVKLGNQPQHF	TGTGCCAGCGGAGTCAAATTAGGCAATCAGCCCCAGCATTTT
-	-	TRBV30	TRBJ2-3	CAWKLHTDTQYF	TGTGCCTGGAAACTCCACACAGATACGCAGTATTTT
-	-	TRBV27	TRBJ1-6	CASSSTWGGRNSYNSPLHF	TGTGCCAGCAGTTCCACCTGGGGCGGCCGGAACTCCTATAATTCACCCCTCCACTTT
TRBD1	-	TRBV24-1	TRBJ1-5	CATSDPGQGREPQHF	TGTGCCACCAGTGACCCCGGACAGGGGAGGGAGCCCCAGCATTTT
-	few	TRBV7-9	TRBJ2-5	CASSLDRPKETQYF	TGTGCCAGCAGCCTAGACAGGCCTAAAGAGACCCAGTACTTC
TRBD1	-	TRBV24-1	TRBJ1-2	CATSDLGTGGGYGYTF	TGTGCCACCAGTGACCTCGGGACAGGGGGAGGCTATGGCTACACCTTC
-	-	TRBV7-5	TRBJ2-5	CATSEQGQDLRFETQYF	-
TRBD2	-	TRBV5-1	TRBJ2-3	CASSTGGSGRFPDTQYF	TGCGCCAGCAGCACGGGAGGTAGCGGGAGATTTCCAGATACGCAGTATTTT
TRBD2	-	TRBV7-8	TRBJ2-5	CASSFGLVGRETQYF	TGTGCCAGCAGCTTTGGACTAGTCGGAAGAGAGACCCAGTACTTC